The 29 T cell receptor beta chains below all came from one sample that was sequenced in a study of Graves' ophthalmopathy and Graves' hyperthyroidism. Amplification of the TCR beta CDR3 regions used RNA transcripts (as template). HTBI primers were used in a first-round RT-PCR, which preceded a second-round multiplex PCR. TCRdb analysed the multiplex PCR reads with MiXCR anew, one entry per CDR3 protein. The sample lists hundreds of thousands of distinct CDR3 sequences, about 22% seen once, with around two fifths in the top ten. The sample taken for sequencing was peripheral blood. Source of these receptors: a woman between 50 and 59 years old with Graves' ophthalmopathy.

In its sample, this clonotype was seen many times. The chain recombines TRBV9 with TRBJ2-5, with 12 bases that match TRBD2. The V gene's germline CDR1 is SGDLS and CDR2 YYNGEE. The CDR3 is 16 amino acids. V was clipped by 3 bases and J by 3 bases; unmatched bases: 6. The CDR3 bases are TGTGCCAGCAGCGCCGGACTAGCGGGACGAGAAGAGACCCAGTACTTC. Translation gives CASSAGLAGREETQYF.

As for this clonotype: Just one base apart from a much larger clone, this may be a read error. The chain carries TRBV3-1 and TRBJ2-7; D is unresolved. CDR1 is LGHDT and CDR2 is YNNKEL in the germline V gene (reference sequence). This CDR3 spans 14 amino acids. The ends were cut back, 4 bases at V and 0 bases at J, with 10 bases in the middle. The CDR3 sequence: CASSPDFSSYEQYF. The CDR3, as DNA: TGTGCCAGCAGCCCTGACTTCAGCTCCTACGAGCAGTACTTC.

In this sample, this clonotype turned up a few times. The rearrangement joins TRBV20-1 to TRBJ1-6; D gene uncertain. There are 14 residues in the CDR3. The V and J ends lost 3 bases and 1 base respectively, with 7 bases between them. CDR1 and CDR2 from the germline V gene are DFQATT and SNEGSKA (reference sequence). CDR3 nucleotide sequence: TGCAGTGCTAGTCCTAATTCCTATAATTCACCCCTCCACTTT. Its translation: CSASPNSYNSPLHF.

There are many counts of this clonotype. The CDR3 sequence: CASSHRQGGEQYF. In DNA form, the CDR3 reads TGTGCCAGCAGCCACCGACAGGGGGGCGAGCAGTACTTC. V and J are TRBV3-1 and TRBJ2-7; 9 nucleotides agree with TRBD1. Germline-derived CDR1 and CDR2 are LGHDT and YNNKEL (reference sequence). CDR3 length equals 13 residues. V was clipped by 3 bases and J by 6 bases; unmatched bases: 3.

The table lists this clonotype with many counts. The chain combines TRBV19 with TRBJ1-1, with D unresolved. This CDR3 has 14 amino acids. V lost 7 bases, J lost 3 bases, and 15 bases lay in between. Looked up from germline, CDR1 is LNHDA and CDR2 is SQIVND (reference sequence). Here the CDR3 reads CASIEAGRDTEAFF. CDR3 coding DNA: TGTGCCAGTATAGAAGCCGGACGTGACACTGAAGCTTTCTTT.

Many counts were recorded for this clonotype. The chain uses TRBV6-1 and TRBJ1-5, with 7 bases lining up with TRBD1. Germline CDR1 is MNHNS and CDR2 is SASEGT. The CDR3 sequence is 15 residues long. V gave up 9 bases and J gave up 5 bases; unmatched junction bases: 13. CDR3 loop: CARLIDRDLDQPQHF. The CDR3 DNA sequence: TGTGCCAGACTAATAGACAGGGACCTAGATCAGCCCCAGCATTTT.

This clonotype came up a few times. This may be a read error: a much more frequent sequence differs by one nucleotide. The chain combines TRBV5-1 with TRBJ2-7, with 7 bases aligning to TRBD2. This CDR3 has 15 residues. The germline V gene has CDR1 SGHRS and CDR2 YFSETQ. After removal of 5 bases from V and 4 bases from J, the junction contained 12 bases not matched to a gene. The CDR3 sequence: CASRIASGTTYEQYF. As DNA, the CDR3 is TGCGCCAGCAGAATCGCGAGCGGGACTACATACGAGCAGTACTTC.

This clonotype was seen at least ten times. The J gene is TRBJ2-7, the V gene TRBV10-3; 9 bases match TRBD2. Germline CDR1 reads ENHRY; CDR2 reads SYGVKD. The CDR3 consists of 16 residues. V lost 0 bases, J lost 0 bases, and 3 bases stayed unmatched. The CDR3 DNA reads as TGTGCCATCAGTGAGTCCGATAGCGGGAGCTCCTACGAGCAGTACTTC. Residues: CAISESDSGSSYEQYF.

This clonotype has ten or more counts. The chain couples TRBV6-4 to TRBJ2-7, with D possibly being TRBD2 (6 bases). This CDR3 has 17 residues. V lost 5 bases and J lost 2, with 22 bases in between. In germline, CDR1 is MRHNA, CDR2 SNTAGT. In nucleotides, the CDR3 is TGTGCCAGCAGTCACCCACTCCGGGACTCAACCACCTACGAGCAGTACTTC. Protein sequence: CASSHPLRDSTTYEQYF.

This chain links TRBV7-4 with TRBJ1-5, with D possibly being TRBD1 (5 bases). Germline V gene data show CDR1 as SGHVT and CDR2 as SQSDAQ. V was clipped by 5 bases and J by 6 bases, with 17 bases between them. This CDR3 has 15 amino acids. CDR3 region: CASSTHEGNGQPQHF. As DNA, the CDR3 is TGTGCCAGCAGCACCCACGAGGGGAACGGTCAGCCCCAGCATTTT.

This clonotype was detected a few times. The V and J genes are TRBV5-1 and TRBJ2-2; D is uncertain. Germline CDR1 reads SGHRS; CDR2 reads YFSETQ. The CDR3 is made up of 15 amino acids. Trimming left V 0 bases short and J 7 bases short, with 13 bases between. The CDR3 DNA reads as TGCGCCAGCAGCTTGGGACTCGAGACCATCGGGGAGCTGTTTTTT. Translating gives CASSLGLETIGELFF.

This clonotype was counted at least ten times. This chain connects TRBV2 to TRBJ1-2, with D possibly matching TRBD1 (5 bases). This CDR3 is built from 12 residues. Germline CDR1 is SNHLY and CDR2 is FYNNEI. Trimming removed 6 bases from V and 4 bases from J, with 9 bases in between. The CDR3 DNA follows: TGTGCCAGCAGCTCCGGGGGCTATGGCTACACCTTC. This codes for CASSSGGYGYTF.

CDR3 DNA: TGCAGTGCCCAGGGTTTGCTAGCGGGGGAGTACCAAGAGACCCAGTACTTC. It codes for CSAQGLLAGEYQETQYF. The rearrangement links TRBV20-1 to TRBJ2-5, with 10 bases fitting TRBD2. This CDR3 has 17 residues. Germline V CDR1 and CDR2: DFQATT, SNEGSKA (reference sequence). Trimming took 6 bases from V and 0 from J; bases not matched to a gene: 13.

The chain combines TRBV6-1 with TRBJ1-5; D uncertain. The V end lost 2 bases, the J end lost 5 bases, and 10 bases lay between the germline ends. The length of the CDR3 is 14 residues. Germline CDR1 and CDR2: MNHNS and SASEGT. CDR3 region: CASSERHSHQPQHF. CDR3 DNA sequence: TGTGCCAGCAGTGAAAGGCACAGCCATCAGCCCCAGCATTTT.

The sample holds many counts of this clonotype. This chain joins TRBV11-2 and TRBJ1-6; D is undetermined. V gave up 5 bases and J gave up 6 bases, with 8 bases separating them. CDR1 is SGHAT and CDR2 is FQNNGV in the germline V gene. The CDR3 length is 13 residues. The CDR3 loop is CASSVRANSPLHF. The CDR3 DNA reads as TGTGCCAGCAGCGTTCGAGCTAATTCACCCCTCCACTTT.

The table lists this clonotype with many counts. V and J are TRBV7-8 and TRBJ2-2; 9 bases are shared with TRBD1. The germline gives CDR1 SGHVS, CDR2 FQNEAQ. This CDR3 has 14 residues. The junction had 11 bases not matched to a gene; V was cut back by 10 bases and J by 8 bases. Here the CDR3 DNA reads TGTGCCACAATACCGGGACAGGGTATTGGGGAGCTGTTTTTT. It is translated as CATIPGQGIGELFF.

There are many counts of this clonotype. This chain connects TRBV12-3 or TRBV12-4 to TRBJ2-7; unclear D gene. The CDR3 extends over 15 amino acids. Between the trimmed V and J ends, which lost 1 base and 1 base, there was a span of 11 bases. As DNA, the CDR3 is TGTGCCAGCAGTTTAGTTGGTAGGGAATCCTACGAGCAGTACTTC. Protein sequence: CASSLVGRESYEQYF.

This chain links TRBV6-5 with TRBJ2-2; no clear D gene. The CDR3 loop spans 14 amino acids. Germline V gene lookup returns CDR1 MNHEY and CDR2 SVGAGI. V lost 4 bases, J lost 7 bases, and 13 bases lay in between. The CDR3 reads CASSFGQRRGELFF. CDR3 coding DNA: TGTGCCAGCAGTTTCGGGCAGCGTCGCGGGGAGCTGTTTTTT.

This clonotype has ten or more counts. This sequence joins TRBV13 and TRBJ2-7, with 8 bases matching TRBD2. Germline lookup yields CDR1 PRHDT and CDR2 FYEKMQ (reference sequence). V was pared by 5 bases and J by 4 bases, with 7 bases of the junction left unmatched. The CDR3 spans 14 residues. This CDR3 reads CASSLLAAGYEQYF. The CDR3 nucleotides are TGTGCCAGCAGCCTACTAGCGGCAGGATACGAGCAGTACTTC.

As for this clonotype: Just one base apart from a much larger clone, this may be a read error. The chain combines TRBV24-1 with TRBJ2-2; TRBD1 agrees at 10 bases. The CDR3 loop spans 15 amino acids. Germline V gene sequence: CDR1 KGHDR, CDR2 SFDVKD. The CDR3 loop is CASSWGTGATGELFF. CDR3 nucleotide sequence: TGTGCCAGCAGTTGGGGGACAGGGGCCACCGGGGAGCTGTTTTTT.

This clonotype was detected many times. The genes are TRBV6-1 and TRBJ1-5; D is uncertain. The germline CDR1 and CDR2 sequences are MNHNS and SASEGT. V was cut by 3 bases and J by 4 bases, with 7 bases left in between. The length of the CDR3 is 13 residues. This CDR3 is CASSESRNQPQHF. CDR3 DNA: TGTGCCAGCAGTGAGTCTCGGAATCAGCCCCAGCATTTT.

The sample holds many counts of this clonotype. The chain uses TRBV20-1 and TRBJ1-1; D possibly corresponds to TRBD1 (5 bases). Germline values: CDR1 DFQATT, CDR2 SNEGSKA (reference sequence). V was pared by 3 bases and J by 5 bases, with 13 bases between. This CDR3 is built from 13 residues. CDR3: CSARQGTWTEAFF. The DNA for the CDR3 is TGCAGTGCTAGGCAGGGAACCTGGACTGAAGCTTTCTTT.

This clonotype was picked up many times. CDR3 protein: CASSLGQTNTGELFF. CDR3 coding DNA: TGCGCCAGCAGCTTGGGACAGACGAACACCGGGGAGCTGTTTTTT. The chain carries TRBV5-1 and TRBJ2-2; D perhaps matches TRBD1 (5 bases). Germline CDR1 and CDR2: SGHRS and YFSETQ. This CDR3 has 15 amino acids. V was pared by 0 bases and J by 0 bases, with 6 bases between.

This clonotype has a count of ten or more. The CDR3, as DNA: TGCAGTGCCCAAGTCGGACAGGGGGATCAGCCCCAGCATTTT. Protein sequence: CSAQVGQGDQPQHF. The V call is TRBV20-1, the J call TRBJ1-5; 10 bases align to TRBD1. The length of the CDR3 is 14 residues. Germline CDR1 reads DFQATT; CDR2 reads SNEGSKA (reference sequence). V shed 6 bases, J shed 5 bases, and the junction held 7 bases outside the gene matches.

The chain combines TRBV5-1 with TRBJ2-5; the D gene could be TRBD1 or TRBD2 (5 bases each). Germline assignment: CDR1 SGHRS and CDR2 YFSETQ. The CDR3 spans 14 residues. V was shortened by 1 base and J by 6 bases, with 13 bases between the two germline ends. CDR3 sequence (DNA): TGCGCCAGCAGCTTGTTTGTCGGGACGCAGACCCAGTACTTC. This gives the protein CASSLFVGTQTQYF.

The V call is TRBV12-3 or TRBV12-4, the J call TRBJ1-6; D ambiguous. CDR3 length: 14 residues. Between the trimmed V and J ends, which lost 6 bases and 10 bases, there was a span of 16 bases. In DNA form, the CDR3 reads TGTGCCAGCAGCATCCGGACCCACGGATCACCCCTCCACTTT. This gives the protein CASSIRTHGSPLHF.

This clonotype has a count of ten or more. The rearrangement joins TRBV6-2 or TRBV6-3 to TRBJ2-5; D is perhaps TRBD1 (5 bases). This CDR3 has 14 amino acids. CDR1 and CDR2 (germline): MNHEY, SVGEGT. Trimming pared 5 bases from V and 3 bases from J, leaving 13 bases between. The CDR3 DNA sequence: TGTGCCAGCAGTAGCTTTGGGGCCGAAGAGACCCAGTACTTC. Its protein is CASSSFGAEETQYF.

The table lists this clonotype with many counts. CDR3 protein: CAWSVYRTAKAYTF. The CDR3 DNA reads as TGTGCCTGGAGTGTATACCGTACTGCTAAAGCCTACACCTTC. The V and J genes are TRBV30 and TRBJ1-2; no clear D gene. The germline V and J ends were trimmed by 0 bases and 10 bases, with 18 bases remaining between them. CDR3 length: 14 amino acids. The germline V gene has CDR1 GTSNPN and CDR2 SVGIG (reference sequence).

This clonotype was observed once. The chain recombines TRBV19 with TRBJ1-2; D not certain. Germline assignment: CDR1 LNHDA and CDR2 SQIVND (reference sequence). CDR3 length: 14 amino acids. V lost 7 bases to trimming and J lost 8 bases, with 20 bases between them. The CDR3: CASTKQGYSSGYTF. The CDR3 DNA reads TGTGCCAGTACAAAGCAAGGGTATAGCTCCGGCTACACCTTC. Full variable domain (remainder filled in from reference TRBV19 and TRBJ1-2): DGGITQSPKYLFRKEGQNVTLSCEQNLNHDAMYWYRQDPGQGLRLIYYSQIVNDFQKGDIAEGYSVSREKKESFPLTVTSAQKNPTAFYLCASTKQGYSSGYTFGSGTRLTVV.